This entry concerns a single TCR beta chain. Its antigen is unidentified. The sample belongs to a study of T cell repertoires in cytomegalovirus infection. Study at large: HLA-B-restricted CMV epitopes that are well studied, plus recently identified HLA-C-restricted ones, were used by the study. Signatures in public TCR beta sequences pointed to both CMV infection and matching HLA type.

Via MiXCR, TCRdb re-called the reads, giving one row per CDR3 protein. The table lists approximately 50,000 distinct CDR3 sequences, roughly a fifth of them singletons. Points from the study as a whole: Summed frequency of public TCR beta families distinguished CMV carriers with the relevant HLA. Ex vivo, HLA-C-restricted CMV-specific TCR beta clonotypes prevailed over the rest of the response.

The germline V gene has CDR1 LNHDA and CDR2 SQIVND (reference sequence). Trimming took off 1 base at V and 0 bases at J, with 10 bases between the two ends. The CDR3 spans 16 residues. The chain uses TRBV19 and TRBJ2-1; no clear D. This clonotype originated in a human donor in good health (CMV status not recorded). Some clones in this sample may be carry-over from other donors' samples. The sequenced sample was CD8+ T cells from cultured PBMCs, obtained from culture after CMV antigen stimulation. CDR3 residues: CASSIGLMSSYNEQFF. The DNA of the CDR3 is TGTGCCAGTAGTATAGGACTGATGAGCTCCTACAATGAGCAGTTCTTC.